Listed here are 10 T cell receptor beta chains from one sample, sequenced in a study of CD8 T cells in ankylosing spondylitis. A single record per CDR3 protein comes from TCRdb applying MiXCR to the 5' RACE reads. The repertoire holds about 230,000 distinct CDR3 sequences, with around 8% as singletons. Sequenced: blood, either unsorted or a sorted T cell fraction (not recorded which). The receptors stem from a female donor with ankylosing spondylitis or in good health (not recorded which).

The CDR3 loop is CASSMGLADYEQYF. DNA of the CDR3: TGTGCCAGCAGCATGGGACTAGCGGACTACGAGCAGTACTTC. This sequence joins TRBV7-6 and TRBJ2-7; 11 nucleotides line up with TRBD2. The CDR3 sequence is 14 residues long. The trim removed 5 bases at V and 3 bases at J, leaving 3 bases unmatched. Germline V gene sequence: CDR1 SGHVS, CDR2 FNYEAQ.

This clonotype was counted at least ten times. The genes are TRBV24-1 and TRBJ2-3, with D possibly matching TRBD1 (6 bases). The CDR3 is 14 amino acids. Trimming pared 7 bases from V and 0 bases from J, leaving 10 bases between. CDR1 and CDR2 (germline): KGHDR, SFDVKD. This CDR3 is CATSTGLSTDTQYF. As DNA, the CDR3 is TGTGCCACCAGCACAGGGTTGAGCACAGATACGCAGTATTTT.

This clonotype came up many times. The gene calls are TRBV4-3 and TRBJ2-4, with 7 nucleotides matching TRBD1. Germline lookup yields CDR1 LGHNA and CDR2 YSLEER. V lost 3 bases to trimming and J lost 15 bases; unmatched junction nucleotides: 14. The CDR3 loop spans 14 amino acids. The CDR3 here is CASSQNRGMSARYF. The DNA of the CDR3 is TGCGCCAGCAGCCAGAACAGGGGAATGTCCGCGAGGTACTTC.

As concerns this clonotype: This clone may be a read error of a much larger clone one base away. The chain combines TRBV6-1 with TRBJ2-1; possible D gene TRBD2, 6 bases. Germline V gene sequence: CDR1 MNHNS, CDR2 SASEGT. Trimming pared 4 bases from V and 9 bases from J, leaving 16 bases between. The CDR3 is 14 amino acids. The CDR3 is CASSVLARGTEQFF. The CDR3 DNA sequence: TGTGCCAGCAGTGTCCTAGCGAGGGGCACTGAGCAGTTCTTC.

Many counts were recorded for this clonotype. The J gene is TRBJ2-7, the V gene TRBV20-1; 11 nucleotides agree with TRBD2. The V gene end was trimmed by 6 bases and the J gene end by 5 bases; junction bases not matched to a gene: 9. Germline V lookup: CDR1 DFQATT, CDR2 SNEGSKA (reference sequence). The CDR3 is made up of 14 amino acids. CDR3 DNA sequence: TGCAGTGCCATACTAGCGGGAGTGACCCACGAGCAGTACTTC. Protein product: CSAILAGVTHEQYF.

There are a few counts of this clonotype. The chain couples TRBV6-5 to TRBJ2-1; 10 nucleotides match TRBD1. CDR3 length equals 15 residues. Germline lookup yields CDR1 MNHEY and CDR2 SVGAGI. V shed 5 bases, J shed 2 bases, and the junction held 3 bases outside the gene matches. The CDR3 DNA is TGTGCCAGCAGTCCGGGGACAGGGGCCTACAATGAGCAGTTCTTC. It yields the protein CASSPGTGAYNEQFF.

This clonotype was found many times. This sequence joins TRBV7-2 and TRBJ1-1; possibly TRBD1 for D (6 bases). CDR1 and CDR2 from the germline V gene are SGHTA and FQGNSA. This CDR3 is 14 amino acids long. The V and J ends lost 3 bases and 5 bases respectively, with 13 bases between them. The CDR3 DNA sequence: TGTGCCAGCAGCTTTTGGGGGGGCTCGACTGAAGCTTTCTTT. Translating it yields CASSFWGGSTEAFF.

This clonotype showed up many times. The V call is TRBV12-5, the J call TRBJ2-1; 8 positions match TRBD1. The CDR3 consists of 19 residues. J was trimmed by 1 base and V by 5 bases; bases with no gene match: 16. Germline CDR1 is LGHNT and CDR2 is FRNRAP. DNA for the CDR3: TGTGCTAGTGGTCAACGGACAGGGAGTAGTGTCGGGTCCTACAATGAGCAGTTCTTC. Its translation: CASGQRTGSSVGSYNEQFF. Together with reference TRBV12-5 and TRBJ2-1, the CDR3 gives the full variable domain: DARVTQTPRHKVTEMGQEVTMRCQPILGHNTVFWYRQTMMQGLELLAYFRNRAPLDDSGMPKDRFSAEMPDATLATLKIQPSEPRDSAVYFCASGQRTGSSVGSYNEQFFGPGTRLTVL.

This clonotype was recorded a few times. The chain uses TRBV4-3 and TRBJ2-7; 7 bases map to TRBD2. V trimming: 0 bases; J trimming: 7 bases; junction bases outside the gene matches: 9. Germline V gives CDR1 LGHNA, CDR2 YSLEER. The CDR3 consists of 15 residues. In DNA form, the CDR3 reads TGCGCCAGCAGCCAAGATTCGGGGGGTCTTTGGGAGCAGTACTTC. It encodes CASSQDSGGLWEQYF.

Regarding this clonotype: A single base separates this from a much larger clone, so it may be a read error. The chain uses TRBV7-3 and TRBJ2-2, with TRBD2 matching 8 bases. Germline CDR1 is SGHTA and CDR2 is FQGTGA. The length of the CDR3 is 16 residues. Written as DNA, the CDR3 is TGTGCCAGCAGCGTAATAGCGGGACGACACACCGGGGCGCTGTTTTTT. Its protein is CASSVIAGRHTGALFF.